A single sample gave rise to the 29 T cell receptor beta chains below, sequenced in a study of blood T cells in healthy people across ages. PCR was performed a second time for about 6 to 12 cycles using a sample-barcoded 5' primer and a J-beta primer mix. MiXCR, run by TCRdb on the 5' RACE reads, gives a single entry per CDR3 protein. The sample shows 750,000 to 950,000 distinct CDR3 sequences, almost 30% of them seen only once. In addition, the sample was reused for a study of T cells of mothers and their children.

The sample taken for sequencing was blood. These receptors were taken from a woman aged 40 to 50 in good health.

This clonotype came up a few times. The chain carries TRBV7-6 and TRBJ2-5; no clear D gene. Near its end, the DNA agrees better with TRBJ2-7, so the J call may be wrong. Per the germline V gene, CDR1 is SGHVS and CDR2 is FNYEAQ. The CDR3 covers 13 residues. The CDR3 loop reads CASSPNPSYEQYF. CDR3 coding DNA: TGTGCCAGCAGCCCCAATCCGTCCTACGAGCAGTACTTC.

Comment on this clonotype: Since a much larger clone is just one base distant, this may be a read error. The V gene is TRBV7-9, the J gene TRBJ2-3, with a weak D call TRBD1 (5 bases). Germline CDR1 is SEHNR and CDR2 is FQNEAQ (reference sequence). CDR3 length: 13 residues. Trimming pared 8 bases from V and 8 bases from J, leaving 17 bases between. CDR3 protein: CASCSDSWGTQYF. The CDR3 region has the DNA TGTGCCAGCTGCTCAGACAGTTGGGGTACGCAGTATTTT.

This clonotype was recorded a few times. The gene calls are TRBV10-2 and TRBJ1-2, with D perhaps TRBD1 (5 bases). The CDR3 covers 15 residues. The germline V and J ends were trimmed by 3 bases and 8 bases, with 19 bases remaining between them. The V gene's germline CDR1 is WSHSY and CDR2 SAAADI. The CDR3 bases are TGCGCCAGCAGTGATTTCGGACAAGCGGTTCCCGGCTACACCTTC. It translates to CASSDFGQAVPGYTF.

The J gene is TRBJ1-1, the V gene TRBV27; D unresolved. The CDR3 spans 13 residues. Trimming took off 5 bases at V and 5 bases at J, with 12 bases between the two ends. The germline CDR1 and CDR2 sequences are MNHEY and SMNVEV (reference sequence). The DNA for the CDR3 is TGTGCCAGCAGTATCGGTCGTTGGACTGAAGCTTTCTTT. This codes for CASSIGRWTEAFF.

This clonotype came up many times. The chain recombines TRBV27 with TRBJ1-6; D remains ambiguous. The germline V and J ends were trimmed by 9 bases and 1 base, with 7 bases remaining between them. The CDR3 runs 13 residues. Germline V gene sequence: CDR1 MNHEY, CDR2 SMNVEV (reference sequence). The CDR3 spells CASCLSYNSPLHF. CDR3 in DNA: TGTGCCAGTTGCCTGTCCTATAATTCACCCCTCCACTTT.

This chain connects TRBV20-1 to TRBJ2-1, with 7 bases matching TRBD2. Germline CDR1 and CDR2: DFQATT and SNEGSKA (reference sequence). J gave up 6 bases and V 6 bases, and 8 bases lay outside the gene matches. The CDR3 spans 13 residues. The CDR3 DNA reads TGCAGTGCCCTCTGGGGGGGGATCAATGAGCAGTTCTTC. Translated: CSALWGGINEQFF.

CDR3: CASSPSGGGYGYTF. The CDR3 coding sequence is TGTGCCAGCAGCCCATCTGGGGGAGGCTATGGCTACACCTTC. The V gene is TRBV7-6, the J gene TRBJ1-2; TRBD1 is a possible D gene (5 bases). The CDR3 sequence is 14 residues long. Looked up from germline, CDR1 is SGHVS and CDR2 is FNYEAQ. With 5 bases removed from V and 4 bases from J, the gap between germline ends came to 14 bases.

The V call is TRBV6-6, the J call TRBJ1-1; D gene ambiguous. The CDR3 is made up of 15 amino acids. Germline V gene lookup returns CDR1 MNHNY and CDR2 SVGAGI (reference sequence). V lost 0 bases and J 1 base, leaving 9 bases between the germline ends. CDR3 sequence reads: CASSYSNRQNTEAFF. The CDR3 DNA reads as TGTGCCAGCAGTTACTCGAACAGACAGAACACTGAAGCTTTCTTT.

This clonotype was seen many times. The V and J genes are TRBV20-1 and TRBJ2-7; the D gene could be TRBD1 or TRBD2 (5 bases each). V was trimmed by 0 bases and J by 3 bases, leaving 6 bases between them. This CDR3 has 12 amino acids. Per the germline V gene, CDR1 is DFQATT and CDR2 is SNEGSKA (reference sequence). The DNA of the CDR3 is TGCAGTGCTAGAGAGGGGGTCTACGAGCAGTACTTC. Amino acid sequence: CSAREGVYEQYF.

About this clonotype: The junction shows a germline mismatch at one end, possibly a read error. V and J are TRBV5-1 and TRBJ2-1; D may be TRBD2 (6 bases). Looked up from germline, CDR1 is SGHRS and CDR2 is YFSETQ. CDR3 size: 16 residues. CDR3 protein: CASSLGTVAALNERFF. The CDR3 nucleotides are TGCGCCAGCAGCCTGGGTACGGTAGCGGCTTTAAATGAGCGGTTCTTC.

The V and J genes are TRBV4-1 and TRBJ1-6, with TRBD1 matching 11 bases. The CDR3 has 21 amino acids. From germline, CDR1 is MGHRA and CDR2 YSYEKL. V dropped 2 bases and J dropped 1; count of bases not matched to a gene: 13. DNA for the CDR3: TGCGCCAGCAGCCAAAGCCCTTACCTTGGACAGGGGGCATCCTATAATTCACCCCTCCACTTT. It yields the protein CASSQSPYLGQGASYNSPLHF.

This clonotype was picked up a small number of times. The CDR3 DNA sequence: TGTGCCAGCAGCCTTGGGCCAGCCGTAAATGAAAAACTGTTTTTT. Amino acid sequence: CASSLGPAVNEKLFF. The V gene is TRBV9, the J gene TRBJ1-4; D is ambiguous. Germline CDR1 and CDR2: SGDLS and YYNGEE. Trimming removed 4 bases from V and 5 bases from J, with 15 bases in between. The CDR3 runs 15 residues.

This clonotype has ten or more counts. The chain is built from TRBV14 and TRBJ2-7; D remains unclear. This CDR3 has 13 amino acids. The V end lost 1 base, the J end lost 6 bases, and 10 bases lay between the germline ends. Germline V gives CDR1 SGHDN, CDR2 FVKESK. CDR3 sequence: CASSQVRVSEQYF. The CDR3, as DNA: TGTGCCAGCAGCCAAGTAAGGGTAAGCGAGCAGTACTTC.

V and J are TRBV19 and TRBJ1-5; D is perhaps TRBD1 (5 bases). V was trimmed by 5 bases and J by 7 bases, leaving 15 bases between them. The length of the CDR3 is 14 residues. Germline assignment: CDR1 LNHDA and CDR2 SQIVND (reference sequence). The CDR3 DNA reads TGTGCCAGTAGTCGCAGGGAGCTCGGCCAGCCCCAGCATTTT. This translates into CASSRRELGQPQHF.

V usage is TRBV7-2 and J usage is TRBJ1-5; D call uncertain. This CDR3 has 15 amino acids. Germline assignment: CDR1 SGHTA and CDR2 FQGNSA. V gave up 4 bases and J gave up 8 bases, with 18 bases separating them. In DNA, the CDR3 is TGTGCCAGCAGCTGGGTAGCCTCCTTGAATGAGCCCCAGCATTTT. It yields the protein CASSWVASLNEPQHF.

This clonotype was detected only a few times. CDR3 bases: TGTGCCAGCAGCCAAGAAAAGAGACAGGGGCTTCCCCACGAGCAGTACTTC. Its protein is CASSQEKRQGLPHEQYF. This chain connects TRBV14 to TRBJ2-7; 8 bases map to TRBD1. Losses at the gene ends were 0 bases for V and 5 bases for J; bases not matched to a gene: 12. The CDR3 loop spans 17 amino acids. Germline loops: CDR1 SGHDN, CDR2 FVKESK.

This rearrangement joins TRBV12-3 or TRBV12-4 to TRBJ1-2, with a possible D match to TRBD1 (5 bases). The CDR3 has 15 amino acids. Trimming stripped 7 bases from V and 0 bases from J, with 15 bases between. The CDR3, as DNA: TGTGCCAGCAACGACGACAGCCAGCCTAACTATGGCTACACCTTC. Its translation: CASNDDSQPNYGYTF.

About this clonotype: Possible read error: a much larger clone is one base away. This sequence joins TRBV5-6 and TRBJ1-1, with TRBD1 as a possible D gene (5 bases). CDR1 is SGHDT and CDR2 is YYEEEE in the germline V gene. CDR3 length: 14 amino acids. CDR3 amino acids: CASSWGRANTGAFF. Written as DNA, the CDR3 is TGTGCCAGCAGCTGGGGACGGGCGAACACTGGAGCTTTCTTT.

As concerns this clonotype: This likely comes from a read error, as the CDR3 has no conserved phenylalanine or tryptophan at its end. This chain's CDR3 is CASSAGTPLLKEQFC. The CDR3 coding sequence is TGTGCCAGCAGTGCCGGGACTCCATTACTAAAGGAGCAGTTCTGC. The rearrangement joins TRBV2 to TRBJ2-1; D is possibly TRBD2 (6 bases). The CDR3 covers 15 residues. Between the trimmed V and J ends, which lost 4 bases and 10 bases, there was a span of 20 bases. Germline V lookup: CDR1 SNHLY, CDR2 FYNNEI.

The chain uses TRBV12-3 or TRBV12-4 and TRBJ1-4; D is possibly TRBD1 (6 bases). The CDR3 consists of 15 residues. V lost 2 bases, J lost 11 bases, and 18 bases lay in between. In DNA form, the CDR3 reads TGTGCCAGCAGTTTAAACCTCGGGGGCGCGGGGAAACTGTTTTTT. It codes for CASSLNLGGAGKLFF.

This clonotype was seen only once. CDR3 sequence: CAQQIYRTYSGNTIYF. The CDR3 region has the DNA TGTGCCCAACAGATTTATCGGACCTACTCTGGAAACACCATATATTTT. This rearrangement joins TRBV28 to TRBJ1-3; D gene unclear. V lost 11 bases to trimming and J lost 0 bases, with 20 bases between them. This CDR3 has 16 amino acids. CDR1 and CDR2 from the germline V gene are MDHEN and SYDVKM.

The sample holds a few counts of this clonotype. V and J are TRBV7-9 and TRBJ1-1; D not certain. The CDR3 sequence is 13 residues long. Germline loops: CDR1 SEHNR, CDR2 FQNEAQ (reference sequence). V shed 7 bases and J shed 3 bases, with 12 bases lying between them. For the CDR3, the DNA is TGTGCCAGCACCATAGGCAAAGACACTGAAGCTTTCTTT. Translated, it gives CASTIGKDTEAFF.

This clonotype has just a few counts. The chain joins TRBV12-3 or TRBV12-4 to TRBJ2-7; 8 nucleotides align to TRBD1. Losses at the gene ends were 6 bases for V and 2 bases for J; bases not matched to a gene: 12. The CDR3 has 16 residues. CDR3 amino acids: CASRLTLGQGTYEQYF. The CDR3 coding sequence is TGTGCCAGCAGGCTGACGTTAGGACAGGGTACCTACGAGCAGTACTTC.

There are a few counts of this clonotype. The chain joins TRBV5-1 to TRBJ1-1, with 9 bases matching TRBD1. The CDR3 runs 16 residues. V shed 4 bases and J 2 bases; nucleotides not matched to a gene: 9. CDR1 and CDR2 (germline): SGHRS, YFSETQ. CDR3 sequence: CASSLEQGAVNTEAFF. CDR3 nucleotides: TGCGCCAGCAGCCTCGAACAGGGGGCCGTCAACACTGAAGCTTTCTTT.

This chain connects TRBV28 to TRBJ1-1, with no clear D. Trimming stripped 1 base from V and 5 bases from J, with 8 bases between. Germline V gene lookup returns CDR1 MDHEN and CDR2 SYDVKM. This CDR3 spans 13 amino acids. The CDR3 nucleotides read TGTGCCAGCAGTTTATTTCGGGGAACTGAAGCTTTCTTT. Encoded protein: CASSLFRGTEAFF.

CDR3 protein: CSARAPGQVTGELFF. The DNA of the CDR3 is TGCAGTGCTAGAGCCCCGGGACAGGTCACCGGGGAGCTGTTTTTT. This chain joins TRBV20-1 and TRBJ2-2; 8 bases line up with TRBD1. Germline V lookup: CDR1 DFQATT, CDR2 SNEGSKA (reference sequence). Unmatched junction bases numbered 5, after V lost 1 base and J lost 4 bases. The CDR3 loop spans 15 amino acids.

A few counts support this clonotype. The chain has TRBV24-1 and TRBJ2-3, with D possibly being TRBD2 (5 bases). Between the trimmed V and J ends, which lost 5 bases and 6 bases, there was a span of 17 bases. Germline-derived CDR1 and CDR2 are KGHDR and SFDVKD. This CDR3 has 15 amino acids. CDR3 residues: CATSAVGRGSDTQYF. In DNA form, the CDR3 reads TGTGCCACCAGTGCCGTTGGACGGGGATCGGATACGCAGTATTTT.

This clonotype appeared a few times. The chain has TRBV7-2 and TRBJ2-3; either TRBD1 or TRBD2 may fit D (6 bases each). The CDR3 covers 15 residues. Germline loops: CDR1 SGHTA, CDR2 FQGNSA. V lost 7 bases, J lost 6 bases, and 20 bases lay in between. The DNA for the CDR3 is TGTGCCAGCATCCCAACCGGGAGCACAGGGGATACGCAGTATTTT. It encodes CASIPTGSTGDTQYF.

This clonotype has a single count. With a much larger clone just one base away, this may be a read error. The CDR3 here is CASTYDFLPSTDTQYF. CDR3 coding DNA: TGTGCCAGCACTTACGACTTCCTCCCTAGCACAGATACGCAGTATTTT. V is TRBV12-3 or TRBV12-4 and J is TRBJ2-3; no clear D. The V and J ends lost 7 bases and 0 bases respectively, with 17 bases between them. The CDR3 loop spans 16 amino acids.